The 31 T cell receptor beta chains below all came from one sample that was sequenced in a study of CD4 T cells in relation to SARS-CoV-2 and coronaviruses. The antigens for these receptors are not known. Data came from immunoSEQ multiplex PCR; TCRdb stores just in-frame clones and leaves some out. The sample has tens of thousands of clones, 84% seen once. Sequences were obtained from naive CD4+ T cells from PBMCs, cultured in vitro. The subset is: naive CD4+ T cells isolated by negative enrichment. The receptors stem from an adult with COVID-19.

The V call is TRBV7-8, the J call TRBJ1-4; TRBD1 might be the D (6 bases). V was pared by 3 bases and J by 8 bases, with 16 bases between. Germline CDR1 and CDR2: SGHVS and FQNEAQ. This CDR3 has 15 residues. CDR3 nucleotide sequence: TGTGCCAGCAGCTTCGCTCGGGGGCCCGGGGAAAAACTGTTTTTT. It codes for CASSFARGPGEKLFF.

This clone was found a few times. This rearrangement joins TRBV6-2 or TRBV6-3 to TRBJ2-7; TRBD1 agrees at 7 bases. Germline V gene data show CDR1 as MNHEY and CDR2 as SVGEGT. The CDR3 totals 14 residues. Trimming took 3 bases from V and 1 from J; bases not matched to a gene: 3. The chain's CDR3 is CASSYVGQSYEQYF. The DNA of the CDR3 is TGTGCCAGCAGTTATGTGGGACAGTCCTACGAGCAGTACTTC.

The rearrangement links TRBV11-3 to TRBJ2-3; 7 nucleotides line up with TRBD1. Germline V gene lookup returns CDR1 SGHNT and CDR2 YENEEA. The CDR3 consists of 11 residues. The trim removed 10 bases at V and 5 bases at J, leaving 3 bases unmatched. The CDR3 is CATSGGDTQYF. The CDR3 DNA reads as TGTGCCACCTCAGGGGGAGATACGCAGTATTTT. The full variable domain, with the rest looked up from reference TRBV11-3 and TRBJ2-3, is EAGVVQSPRYKIIEKKQPVAFWCNPISGHNTLYWYLQNLGQGPELLIRYENEEAVDDSQLPKDRFSAERLKGVDSTLKIQPAELGDSAVYLCATSGGDTQYFGPGTRLTVL.

This clone appeared once. The chain carries TRBV24-1 and TRBJ2-3; tentatively, D is TRBD1 (5 bases). This CDR3 is built from 15 residues. V was clipped by 4 bases and J by 1 base, with 11 bases between them. Per the germline V gene, CDR1 is KGHDR and CDR2 is SFDVKD. In nucleotides, the CDR3 is TGTGCCACCAGTGACCCAAAACAGGGCACAGATACGCAGTATTTT. Protein sequence: CATSDPKQGTDTQYF.

This rearrangement joins TRBV3-1 (or the pseudogene TRBV3-2) to TRBJ2-1; 10 bases match TRBD2. J lost 7 bases, V lost 0 bases, and 15 bases had no gene match. The germline V gene encodes CDR1 LGHDT and CDR2 YNNKEL (reference sequence). This CDR3 is 19 amino acids long. The CDR3 here is CASSQDQGASGSRWNEQFF. The CDR3 DNA reads TGTGCCAGCAGCCAAGATCAGGGGGCTAGCGGGAGTCGGTGGAATGAGCAGTTCTTC.

The chain recombines TRBV29-1 with TRBJ2-7; D remains unclear. Germline V gene data show CDR1 as SQVTM and CDR2 as ANQGSEA. The V end lost 7 bases, the J end lost 3 bases, and 13 bases lay between the germline ends. This CDR3 has 12 amino acids. CDR3 nucleotides: TGCAGCGCCTCGATAAATAGCTACGAGCAGTACTTC. It specifies CSASINSYEQYF.

This rearrangement joins TRBV4-1 to TRBJ2-5; tentative D call: TRBD2 (7 bases). The V gene's germline CDR1 is MGHRA and CDR2 YSYEKL. The CDR3 sequence is 14 residues long. V lost 0 bases and J lost 5, with 10 bases in between. The CDR3 nucleotides read TGCGCCAGCAGCCAAGAGGAGGGGGGGGAGACCCAGTACTTC. Translation gives CASSQEEGGETQYF.

V and J are TRBV5-6 and TRBJ1-4, with 7 nucleotides matching TRBD1. This CDR3 has 15 amino acids. The V gene end was trimmed by 0 bases and the J gene end by 2 bases; junction bases not matched to a gene: 1. Germline values: CDR1 SGHDT, CDR2 YYEEEE. As DNA, the CDR3 is TGTGCCAGCAGCTTGGTACAGGGGACTAATGAAAAACTGTTTTTT. Translating gives CASSLVQGTNEKLFF.

The chain employs TRBV7-2 and TRBJ2-1; 9 bases match TRBD1. Germline CDR1 and CDR2: SGHTA and FQGNSA. J was trimmed by 9 bases and V by 5 bases; bases with no gene match: 11. The CDR3 has 15 residues. The CDR3 here is CASSRDRVAFVEQFF. The DNA of the CDR3 is TGTGCCAGCAGCCGGGACAGGGTGGCCTTCGTTGAGCAGTTCTTC.

The chain uses TRBV6-1 and TRBJ1-2, with D uncertain. The germline V gene has CDR1 MNHNS and CDR2 SASEGT. Trimming cost V 2 bases and J 5 bases, with 9 bases left between them. The CDR3 has 13 residues. The CDR3 bases are TGTGCCAGCAGTGAATTAGCTCGATATGGCTACACCTTC. Translating gives CASSELARYGYTF.

This rearrangement joins TRBV4-2 to TRBJ2-1; 13 nucleotides match TRBD2. This CDR3 spans 18 amino acids. The germline V gene has CDR1 LGHNA and CDR2 YNFKEQ. Losses at the gene ends were 2 bases for V and 0 bases for J; bases not matched to a gene: 4. The DNA for the CDR3 is TGTGCCAGCAGCCAAAGGACTAGCGGGAGACTCTCCTACAATGAGCAGTTCTTC. Protein: CASSQRTSGRLSYNEQFF.

This clone was seen a single time. The chain is built from TRBV7-2 and TRBJ2-7; tentative D call: TRBD1 (6 bases). V lost 3 bases, J lost 4 bases, and 13 bases lay in between. CDR1 is SGHTA, CDR2 FQGNSA, per germline. The CDR3 loop spans 14 amino acids. CDR3 sequence: CASSFSAGVYEQYF. The CDR3 region has the DNA TGTGCCAGCAGCTTCTCGGCAGGGGTTTACGAGCAGTACTTC.

V is TRBV4-3 and J is TRBJ1-5, with D maybe TRBD1 (5 bases). The germline V gene has CDR1 LGHNA and CDR2 YSLEER. The CDR3 covers 15 residues. With 3 bases removed from V and 4 bases from J, the gap between germline ends came to 13 bases. The CDR3 protein is CASSQDTGPNQPQHF. CDR3 coding DNA: TGCGCCAGCAGCCAGGATACGGGACCAAATCAGCCCCAGCATTTT.

This chain connects TRBV28 to TRBJ1-2; a possible D gene is TRBD1 (5 bases). The CDR3 has 13 residues. The V gene lost 5 bases and the J gene lost 8 bases, with 15 bases spanning the gap. Germline CDR1 is MDHEN and CDR2 is SYDVKM. The CDR3, as DNA: TGTGCCAGCAGTCCCCTCCAGGGACGGGGCTACACCTTC. Amino acids: CASSPLQGRGYTF.

This chain connects TRBV29-1 to TRBJ1-1; possibly TRBD1 for D (5 bases). Trimming took 1 base from V and 0 from J, leaving 9 bases between them. Germline CDR1 reads SQVTM; CDR2 reads ANQGSEA. This CDR3 comprises 14 residues. The DNA of the CDR3 is TGCAGCGTTGAAGGGGGCGTAATGAACACTGAAGCTTTCTTT. The encoded protein is CSVEGGVMNTEAFF. Full variable domain (outside the CDR3, taken from reference TRBV29-1 and TRBJ1-1): SAVISQKPSRDICQRGTSLTIQCQVDSQVTMMFWYRQQPGQSLTLIATANQGSEATYESGFVIDKFPISRPNLTFSTLTVSNMSPEDSSIYLCSVEGGVMNTEAFFGQGTRLTVV.

In this sample, this clone turned up a few times. This chain uses TRBV11-3 with TRBJ2-1; 7 bases align to TRBD2. The V gene's germline CDR1 is SGHNT and CDR2 YENEEA. The CDR3 extends over 14 amino acids. V was pared by 4 bases and J by 9 bases, with 9 bases of the junction left unmatched. The CDR3 sequence is CASSSLATSGEQFF. The DNA of the CDR3 is TGTGCCAGCAGCTCACTAGCGACGTCCGGTGAGCAGTTCTTC.

The chain links TRBV19 to TRBJ2-1; the match to TRBD2 covers 8 bases. CDR3 length: 17 residues. Germline lookup yields CDR1 LNHDA and CDR2 SQIVND (reference sequence). Losses at the gene ends were 8 bases for V and 0 bases for J; bases not matched to a gene: 12. The CDR3 DNA follows: TGTGCCAGTGTAGGCCCACGAAGCGGGAGCTCCTACAATGAGCAGTTCTTC. This translates into CASVGPRSGSSYNEQFF.

V gene TRBV11-2 combines with J gene TRBJ2-5; D is tentatively TRBD1 or TRBD2 (5 bases each). Germline assignment: CDR1 SGHAT and CDR2 FQNNGV. Trimming shortened V by 7 bases and J by 3 bases, and 9 bases separated the two germline ends. The CDR3 has 12 amino acids. CDR3 sequence: CASTLGEETQYF. Written as DNA, the CDR3 is TGTGCCAGCACCCTGGGGGAAGAGACCCAGTACTTC. Full variable domain (rest looked up from reference TRBV11-2 and TRBJ2-5): EAGVAQSPRYKIIEKRQSVAFWCNPISGHATLYWYQQILGQGPKLLIQFQNNGVVDDSQLPKDRFSAERLKGVDSTLKIQPAKLEDSAVYLCASTLGEETQYFGPGTRLLVL.

V usage is TRBV28 and J usage is TRBJ1-6; D not certain. This CDR3 contains 13 residues. Germline CDR1 is MDHEN and CDR2 is SYDVKM. V gave up 6 bases and J gave up 8 bases, with 11 bases separating them. CDR3 nucleotide sequence: TGTGCCAGCAGGCAGGTTGTTGATTCACCCCTCCACTTT. Its translation is CASRQVVDSPLHF.

V and J are TRBV2 and TRBJ1-1, with 8 bases matching TRBD1. Trimming at V came to 6 bases and at J to 6 bases, leaving 3 bases not matched to a gene. This CDR3 has 12 residues. The V gene's germline CDR1 is SNHLY and CDR2 FYNNEI. CDR3 nucleotides: TGTGCCAGCAGCGGACAGGGCGCTGAAGCTTTCTTT. Its protein is CASSGQGAEAFF.

In its sample, this clone is medium-sized (0.01 to 0.1%). The chain employs TRBV6-4 and TRBJ2-6, with unresolved D. From germline, CDR1 is MRHNA and CDR2 SNTAGT. The V gene lost 2 bases and the J gene lost 0 bases, with 2 bases spanning the gap. The CDR3 runs 14 residues. DNA of the CDR3: TGTGCCAGCAGTGACAACTCTGGGGCCAACGTCCTGACTTTC. It translates to CASSDNSGANVLTF.

CDR3 sequence (DNA): TGCAGTGCTAGTAAAAGGGGACAGGGTTGGTTTCAGTACTTC. Translated: CSASKRGQGWFQYF. The chain recombines TRBV20-1 with TRBJ2-7; TRBD1 matches at 9 bases. Losses at the gene ends were 3 bases for V and 10 bases for J; bases not matched to a gene: 13. The V gene's germline CDR1 is DFQATT and CDR2 SNEGSKA (reference sequence). The CDR3 has 14 residues.

The chain couples TRBV5-1 to TRBJ2-2; D ambiguous. The V gene lost 0 bases and the J gene lost 2 bases, with 5 bases spanning the gap. The CDR3 spans 14 residues. Per germline, CDR1 SGHRS and CDR2 YFSETQ. In DNA form, the CDR3 reads TGCGCCAGCAGCTTGGGACATAACACCGGGGAGCTGTTTTTT. Protein: CASSLGHNTGELFF.

The chain couples TRBV7-3 to TRBJ2-1, with 8 bases that match TRBD2. Germline trimming cut 4 bases from V and 6 bases from J; bases unmatched to any gene: 5. This CDR3 has 14 amino acids. Germline V lookup: CDR1 SGHTA, CDR2 FQGTGA. The CDR3 is CASSSGLVGNEQFF. The CDR3 DNA reads as TGTGCCAGCAGCTCGGGACTAGTTGGCAATGAGCAGTTCTTC.

The V and J genes are TRBV30 and TRBJ1-5; D is undetermined. Trimming took off 0 bases at V and 4 bases at J, with 13 bases between the two ends. Germline V lookup: CDR1 GTSNPN, CDR2 SVGIG (reference sequence). CDR3 length: 15 amino acids. CDR3 in DNA: TGTGCCTGGAGTGTAAGAGGTGGACGGAATCAGCCCCAGCATTTT. Its protein product is CAWSVRGGRNQPQHF.

The chain joins TRBV7-8 to TRBJ1-6, with 10 nucleotides matching TRBD1. V lost 1 base and J lost 8; bases outside the gene matches: 5. The length of the CDR3 is 16 residues. Germline V lookup: CDR1 SGHVS, CDR2 FQNEAQ. The CDR3 DNA reads TGTGCCAGCAGCTTAGGGGGACAGGGGTTGTATTCACCCCTCCACTTT. It is translated as CASSLGGQGLYSPLHF.

This clone was detected once. The V call is TRBV18, the J call TRBJ1-1; D possibly corresponds to TRBD1 (6 bases). CDR3 length: 13 residues. The V gene's germline CDR1 is KGHSH and CDR2 LQKENI. Trimming left V 6 bases short and J 1 base short, with 9 bases between. In nucleotides, the CDR3 is TGTGCCAGCTCCGAGGGACAGAACACTGAAGCTTTCTTT. Its protein is CASSEGQNTEAFF.

The chain couples TRBV27 to TRBJ2-3; TRBD1 matches at 7 bases. Germline values: CDR1 MNHEY, CDR2 SMNVEV (reference sequence). The CDR3 runs to 13 residues. With V trimmed by 8 bases and J by 2 bases, 4 bases remained unmatched. The DNA of the CDR3 is TGTGCCAGCCGACAGGGTATCACAGATACGCAGTATTTT. Translating gives CASRQGITDTQYF.

V gene TRBV2 combines with J gene TRBJ1-2; D not certain. Between the trimmed V and J ends, which lost 7 bases and 2 bases, there was a span of 20 bases. Germline V CDR1 and CDR2: SNHLY, FYNNEI. The CDR3 loop spans 16 amino acids. The CDR3 bases are TGTGCCAGCACGCTATGGGAGTCAAGCCCAAACTATGGCTACACCTTC. This codes for CASTLWESSPNYGYTF.

This rearrangement joins TRBV27 to TRBJ2-1; 8 bases are a match to TRBD1. J lost 7 bases, V lost 0 bases, and 5 bases had no gene match. The CDR3 consists of 15 residues. CDR1 is MNHEY and CDR2 is SMNVEV in the germline V gene (reference sequence). The CDR3 sequence: CASSLSDRVTNEQFF. CDR3 nucleotide sequence: TGTGCCAGCAGTTTATCGGACAGGGTAACGAATGAGCAGTTCTTC.

The V and J genes are TRBV6-1 and TRBJ2-1, with 11 nucleotides matching TRBD2. Germline CDR1 MNHNS, CDR2 SASEGT. V gave up 4 bases and J gave up 2 bases; unmatched junction bases: 4. The CDR3 sequence is 16 residues long. CDR3 loop: CASSGLAGGAYNEQFF. DNA for the CDR3: TGTGCCAGCAGTGGATTAGCGGGAGGGGCCTACAATGAGCAGTTCTTC.